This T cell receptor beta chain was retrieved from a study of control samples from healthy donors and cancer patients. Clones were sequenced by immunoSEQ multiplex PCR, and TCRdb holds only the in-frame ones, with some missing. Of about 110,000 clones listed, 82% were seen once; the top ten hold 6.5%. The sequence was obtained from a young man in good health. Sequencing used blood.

The CDR3 protein is CASSQARATGSYNEQFF. As DNA, the CDR3 is TGTGCCAGCAGCCAAGCGAGGGCAACCGGTTCCTACAATGAGCAGTTCTTC. The chain carries TRBV3-1 (or the pseudogene TRBV3-2) and TRBJ2-1; D is possibly TRBD2 (5 bases). The length of the CDR3 is 17 residues. CDR1 and CDR2 from the germline V gene are LGHDT and YNNKEL (reference sequence). With 1 base removed from V and 1 base from J, the gap between germline ends came to 14 bases.